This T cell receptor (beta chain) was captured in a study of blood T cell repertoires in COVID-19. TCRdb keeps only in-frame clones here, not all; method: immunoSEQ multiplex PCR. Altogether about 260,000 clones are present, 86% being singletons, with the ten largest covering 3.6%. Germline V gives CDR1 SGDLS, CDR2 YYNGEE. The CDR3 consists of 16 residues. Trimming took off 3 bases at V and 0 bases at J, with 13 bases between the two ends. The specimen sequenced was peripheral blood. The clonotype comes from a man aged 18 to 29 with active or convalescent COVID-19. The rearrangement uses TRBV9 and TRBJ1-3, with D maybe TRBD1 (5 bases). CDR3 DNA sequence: TGTGCCAGCAGCGCGGGAGACAGAATCTCTGGAAACACCATATATTTT. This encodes CASSAGDRISGNTIYF.